One sample yielded the 19 T cell receptor beta chains listed below, sequenced in a study of metastatic and nonmetastatic thyroid tumors (dated by TCRdb to 2018 to 2020). Libraries were made using PCR. Sequencing took place on an Illumina HiSeq 4000. Through fastp at Q25 and MiXCR, TCRdb rebuilt clones from the public reads, retaining in-frame beta chains. The sample includes about 28,000 clones, with more than 20% observed a single time. The ten largest clones capture approximately 40% of the sample. No patient had received any treatment before thyroid surgery. The sequenced material came from blood. Receptor source: a female donor with papillary thyroid cancer or a benign thyroid nodule (not recorded which). Some clones in this sample may be carry-over from other donors' samples.

CDR3 loop: CAWSLGAGTEAFF. CDR3 nucleotide sequence: TGTGCCTGGAGTTTAGGGGCAGGCACTGAAGCTTTCTTT. This chain links TRBV30 with TRBJ1-1, with a tentative D call TRBD1 (5 bases). CDR1 is GTSNPN and CDR2 is SVGIG in the germline V gene (reference sequence). V lost 2 bases and J lost 4, with 11 bases in between. CDR3 length: 13 amino acids.

This clone was counted at least ten times. The chain links TRBV20-1 to TRBJ2-5; D is unresolved. Germline V lookup: CDR1 DFQATT, CDR2 SNEGSKA (reference sequence). There are 11 residues in the CDR3. V dropped 4 bases and J dropped 3 bases, with 6 bases sitting between them. DNA of the CDR3: TGCAGTGCTATGCTAGAAGAGACCCAGTACTTC. It translates to CSAMLEETQYF.

The rearrangement links TRBV11-3 to TRBJ1-1, with TRBD1 matching over 8 bases. From germline, CDR1 is SGHNT and CDR2 YENEEA. V was pared by 2 bases and J by 0 bases, with 5 bases of the junction left unmatched. This CDR3 has 16 amino acids. The chain's CDR3 is CASSLRQGLLNTEAFF. CDR3 nucleotides: TGTGCCAGCAGCTTAAGACAGGGGTTATTGAACACTGAAGCTTTCTTT.

The rearrangement uses TRBV5-1 and TRBJ1-6; D ambiguous. CDR1 is SGHRS, CDR2 YFSETQ, per germline. The germline V and J ends were trimmed by 3 bases and 6 bases, with 19 bases remaining between them. This CDR3 is 17 amino acids long. The CDR3 DNA reads as TGCGCCAGCAGCTCGAAAAACCCCGGAGGGTTTAATTCACCCCTCCACTTT. Translated: CASSSKNPGGFNSPLHF.

This clone has ten or more counts. V usage is TRBV4-1 and J usage is TRBJ1-3; 8 bases are a match to TRBD1. CDR3 length equals 17 residues. Germline-derived CDR1 and CDR2 are MGHRA and YSYEKL. J was trimmed by 6 bases and V by 4 bases; bases with no gene match: 14. DNA for the CDR3: TGCGCCAGCAGCCGTTACTTACCGACAGGGGAGGAAAACACCATATATTTT. Its protein is CASSRYLPTGEENTIYF.

This clone appeared many times. V usage is TRBV18 and J usage is TRBJ2-1; D ambiguous. The CDR3 spans 13 residues. Trimming took 4 bases from V and 6 from J, leaving 10 bases between them. The V gene's germline CDR1 is KGHSH and CDR2 LQKENI. The CDR3 region is CASSRAKSNEQFF. The CDR3 nucleotides read TGTGCCAGCTCACGGGCTAAATCCAATGAGCAGTTCTTC.

This clone was detected a few times. The V and J genes are TRBV24-1 and TRBJ2-1, with 7 bases aligning to TRBD1. V lost 7 bases and J lost 8; bases outside the gene matches: 7. This CDR3 comprises 13 residues. CDR1 is KGHDR, CDR2 SFDVKD, per germline. The DNA of the CDR3 is TGTGCCACCAGCCGAGGGGGCCGTGATGAGCAGTTCTTC. It yields the protein CATSRGGRDEQFF.

There are a few counts of this clone. A junction boundary mismatches the germline segment, possibly from a read error. The chain couples TRBV12-3 or TRBV12-4 to TRBJ1-5, with a possible D match to TRBD1 (6 bases). The CDR3 runs 12 residues. For the CDR3, the DNA is TGTGCCAGCAGCCAGGGGTATCATCCCCAGCATTTT. It yields the protein CASSQGYHPQHF.

The rearrangement links TRBV10-1 to TRBJ2-1, with D possibly being TRBD1 or TRBD2 (5 bases each). Germline loops: CDR1 WNHNN, CDR2 SYGVQD (reference sequence). V shed 4 bases and J shed 6 bases, with 10 bases lying between them. The CDR3 runs to 13 residues. The CDR3 sequence is CASSVGVSNEQFF. In DNA form, the CDR3 reads TGCGCCAGCAGTGTGGGGGTATCCAATGAGCAGTTCTTC.

This clone was detected a few times. The chain combines TRBV12-3 or TRBV12-4 with TRBJ1-1; the match to TRBD1 covers 8 bases. This CDR3 contains 15 residues. J lost 2 bases, V lost 5 bases, and 7 bases had no gene match. The CDR3 DNA reads TGTGCCAGCAGTCTAGGACAGGGTGGAAACACTGAAGCTTTCTTT. This codes for CASSLGQGGNTEAFF.

This sequence joins TRBV29-1 and TRBJ1-2; TRBD1 aligns across 7 bases. CDR3 length: 16 amino acids. CDR1 SQVTM and CDR2 ANQGSEA come from the germline V gene. Trimming at V came to 0 bases and at J to 0 bases, leaving 7 bases not matched to a gene. The CDR3 sequence: CSVEDARQGANYGYTF. CDR3 coding DNA: TGCAGCGTTGAAGACGCGCGACAGGGAGCTAACTATGGCTACACCTTC.

In its sample, this clone was seen many times. The chain employs TRBV7-3 and TRBJ2-2; D not resolved. V was pared by 4 bases and J by 6 bases, with 24 bases between. CDR1 is SGHTA and CDR2 is FQGTGA in the germline V gene. This CDR3 region has 18 residues. The CDR3 DNA reads TGTGCCAGCAGCTCACTCCCCTCCGGCTATGGGAATTCCGGGGAGCTGTTTTTT. The encoded protein is CASSSLPSGYGNSGELFF.

This clone was seen more than once but under ten times. A read error may be the cause here, since a much bigger clone is one base away. The same CDR3 can be traced to other DNA sequences in this sample. CDR3 loop: CASSVGGANTIYF. Written as DNA, the CDR3 is TGCGCCAGCAGCGTAGGTGGGGCAAACACCATATATTTT. This rearrangement joins TRBV9 to TRBJ1-3; D may be TRBD1 (5 bases). This CDR3 contains 13 residues. Germline assignment: CDR1 SGDLS and CDR2 YYNGEE.

This rearrangement joins TRBV20-1 to TRBJ2-1; 8 positions match TRBD2. CDR1 and CDR2 from the germline V gene are DFQATT and SNEGSKA (reference sequence). The junction had 10 bases not matched to a gene; V was cut back by 5 bases and J by 4 bases. This CDR3 is 15 amino acids long. The CDR3: CSAAAGSGEYNEQFF. The CDR3 coding sequence is TGCAGTGCTGCAGCAGGTAGCGGGGAGTACAATGAGCAGTTCTTC.

There are many counts of this clone. V usage is TRBV6-1 and J usage is TRBJ1-1, with D maybe TRBD1 (5 bases). Germline V gene sequence: CDR1 MNHNS, CDR2 SASEGT. The CDR3 is 13 amino acids. The V gene lost 7 bases and the J gene lost 4 bases, with 13 bases spanning the gap. The CDR3 reads CASNSGGITEAFF. CDR3 in DNA: TGTGCCAGCAACTCGGGGGGGATCACTGAAGCTTTCTTT.

Ten or more counts support this clone. Other DNA sequences in this specimen translate into the identical CDR3. The CDR3 loop reads CASSQDWARGHEQYF. CDR3 sequence (DNA): TGTGCCAGCAGCCAAGATTGGGCGAGGGGGCACGAGCAGTACTTC. The chain couples TRBV3-1 to TRBJ2-7; TRBD1 agrees at 7 bases. CDR3 size: 15 residues. The junction had 7 bases not matched to a gene; V was cut back by 0 bases and J by 5 bases. Germline V gene lookup returns CDR1 LGHDT and CDR2 YNNKEL (reference sequence).

This clone has just a few counts. The V call is TRBV28, the J call TRBJ2-7; 8 positions agree with TRBD1. The J segment lost 1 base and the V segment lost 7 bases, leaving 6 bases of the junction unmatched. The germline V gene encodes CDR1 MDHEN and CDR2 SYDVKM. The CDR3 extends over 14 amino acids. The CDR3 is CASTPGQESYEQYF. The CDR3 nucleotides are TGTGCCAGCACCCCGGGACAGGAGTCCTACGAGCAGTACTTC.

This clone has at least ten counts. The chain couples TRBV27 to TRBJ2-1; 7 bases are shared with TRBD2. The CDR3 has 16 amino acids. V gave up 6 bases and J gave up 2 bases; unmatched junction bases: 10. Germline V gives CDR1 MNHEY, CDR2 SMNVEV (reference sequence). CDR3 in amino acids: CASSPLIAGPYNEQFF. CDR3 coding DNA: TGTGCCAGCAGCCCCCTCATAGCGGGCCCCTACAATGAGCAGTTCTTC.

The sample holds a few counts of this clone. This chain joins TRBV6-1 and TRBJ2-5, with TRBD2 matching 9 bases. Germline V gives CDR1 MNHNS, CDR2 SASEGT. V shed 4 bases and J 0 bases; nucleotides not matched to a gene: 3. This CDR3 has 15 amino acids. CDR3 nucleotide sequence: TGTGCCAGCAGTGCAGCGGGAGGATACCAAGAGACCCAGTACTTC. Its translation: CASSAAGGYQETQYF.